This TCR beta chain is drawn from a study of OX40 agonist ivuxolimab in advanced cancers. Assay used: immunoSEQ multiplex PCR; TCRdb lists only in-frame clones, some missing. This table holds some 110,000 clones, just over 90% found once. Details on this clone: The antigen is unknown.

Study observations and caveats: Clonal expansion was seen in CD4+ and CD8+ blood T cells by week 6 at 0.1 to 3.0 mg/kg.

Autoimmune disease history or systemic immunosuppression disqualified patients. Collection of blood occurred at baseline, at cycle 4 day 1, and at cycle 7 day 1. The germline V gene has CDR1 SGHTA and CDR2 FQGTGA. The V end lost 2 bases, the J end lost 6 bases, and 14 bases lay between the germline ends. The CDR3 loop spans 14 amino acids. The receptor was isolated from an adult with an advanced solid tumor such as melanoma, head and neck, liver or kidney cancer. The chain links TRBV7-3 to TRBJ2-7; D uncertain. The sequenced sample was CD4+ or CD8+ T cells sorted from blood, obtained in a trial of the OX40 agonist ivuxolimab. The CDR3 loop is CASSLDGPSSEQYF. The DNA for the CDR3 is TGTGCCAGCAGCTTAGACGGGCCCTCGTCCGAGCAGTACTTC.